This note documents a single T cell receptor (beta chain) sequence. What it recognizes is unknown. The data derive from a study of pediatric ulcerative colitis. General study results and limits: Acute severe colitis showed lower rectal diversity from clonal expansions. Compared with controls, ulcerative colitis showed greater blood-rectum clone sharing.

Sequencing was at survey level. Produced via immunoSEQ multiplex PCR; TCRdb's table is partial and in-frame only. Found here are approximately 40,000 clones, 65% to 85% of them singletons; the top ten hold 7.5% to 9%. Per germline, CDR1 SGHRS and CDR2 YFSETQ. V shed 4 bases, J shed 8 bases, and the junction held 12 bases outside the gene matches. The CDR3 totals 15 residues. One to two pinch biopsies were taken from the rectum during colonoscopy. The sequence came from a boy aged 5 to 17 with severe ulcerative colitis. The sequencing input was gut tissue. V and J are TRBV5-1 and TRBJ2-1; 7 positions agree with TRBD1. In DNA, the CDR3 is TGCGCCAGCAGCACAGGGGCCGCCAGGGCGGATGAGCAGTTCTTC. Translating it yields CASSTGAARADEQFF. Variable domain in full (rest from reference TRBV5-1 and TRBJ2-1): KAGVTQTPRYLIKTRGQQVTLSCSPISGHRSVSWYQQTPGQGLQFLFEYFSETQRNKGNFPGRFSGRQFSNSRSEMNVSTLELGDSALYLCASSTGAARADEQFFGPGTRLTVL.